The clone carrying this T cell receptor beta chain was detected a few times. This entry belongs to a study of T-cell reconstitution after alpha-beta-depleted transplantation in children. Preparation of the TCRbeta library involved a method that used unique molecular identifiers. MiXCR was run by TCRdb on the PCR reads, yielding one entry per CDR3 protein. The sample shows roughly 200,000 distinct CDR3 sequences, approximately 14% of them seen only once. V was pared by 0 bases and J by 3 bases, with 8 bases of the junction left unmatched. The V gene's germline CDR1 is SGHRS and CDR2 YFSETQ. This CDR3 has 16 residues.

The input for sequencing was PBMCs from the stem cell graft donor, taken from the stem cell graft. The V and J genes are TRBV5-1 and TRBJ2-7; 8 bases agree with TRBD1. The TCR comes from a human donor who donated a stem cell graft to a child with acute lymphoblastic leukemia. CDR3: CASSLGATGGNYEQYF. DNA for the CDR3: TGCGCCAGCAGCTTGGGGGCTACAGGGGGGAACTACGAGCAGTACTTC. The complete variable domain, with remaining parts taken from reference TRBV5-1 and TRBJ2-7, reads KAGVTQTPRYLIKTRGQQVTLSCSPISGHRSVSWYQQTPGQGLQFLFEYFSETQRNKGNFPGRFSGRQFSNSRSEMNVSTLELGDSALYLCASSLGATGGNYEQYFGPGTRLTVT.